This T cell receptor beta chain was recorded in a study of cytomegalovirus exposure and HLA in healthy donors. Assay: immunoSEQ multiplex PCR; the TCRdb copy retains only in-frame clones and omits some. Here the sample spans more than 150,000 clones, about four fifths being singletons. Germline values: CDR1 SGHAT, CDR2 FQNNGV. V was pared by 3 bases and J by 4 bases, with 11 bases between. The CDR3 spans 14 residues. The sequenced sample was PBMCs. The clonotype was recovered from a woman aged 18-29 years in good health and CMV-seropositive. This chain connects TRBV11-2 to TRBJ2-3, with D possibly matching TRBD2 (5 bases). DNA for the CDR3: TGTGCCAGCAGCTTCCTAGCTGACGCAGATACGCAGTATTTT. Its translation: CASSFLADADTQYF.